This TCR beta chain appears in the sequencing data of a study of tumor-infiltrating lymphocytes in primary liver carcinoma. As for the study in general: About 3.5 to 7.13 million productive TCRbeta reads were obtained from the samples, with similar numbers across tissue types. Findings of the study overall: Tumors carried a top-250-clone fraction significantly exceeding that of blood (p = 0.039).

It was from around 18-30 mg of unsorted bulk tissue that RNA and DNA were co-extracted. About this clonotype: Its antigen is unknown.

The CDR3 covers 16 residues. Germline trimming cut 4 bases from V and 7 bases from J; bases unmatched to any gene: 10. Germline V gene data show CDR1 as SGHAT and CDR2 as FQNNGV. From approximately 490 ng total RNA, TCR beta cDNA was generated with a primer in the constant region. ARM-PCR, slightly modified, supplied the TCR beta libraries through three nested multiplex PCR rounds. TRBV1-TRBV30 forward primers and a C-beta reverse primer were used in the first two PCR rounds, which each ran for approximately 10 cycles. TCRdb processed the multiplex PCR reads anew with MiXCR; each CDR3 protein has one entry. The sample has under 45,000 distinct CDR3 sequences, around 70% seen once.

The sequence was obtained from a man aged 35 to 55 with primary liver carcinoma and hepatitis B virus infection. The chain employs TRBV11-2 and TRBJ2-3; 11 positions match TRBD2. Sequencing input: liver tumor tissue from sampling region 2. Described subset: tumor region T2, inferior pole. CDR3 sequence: CASSSGLAGVANTQYF. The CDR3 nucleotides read TGTGCCAGCAGCTCAGGACTAGCGGGCGTCGCAAATACGCAGTATTTT.